This entry lists 8 T cell receptor beta chains sequenced from one sample in a study of shared clonotypes between healthy human individuals. The repertoire was sequenced with immunoSEQ multiplex PCR; TCRdb's copy has only in-frame clones and lacks some. The sample includes approximately 2.5 million clones, around 94% of them seen just once. Sequencing was done on a sample of naive CD4+ T cells sorted from blood. The subset was: CD45RA+ positively selected. These receptor sequences come from a young man in good health.

The chain couples TRBV7-9 to TRBJ2-3, with a possible D match to TRBD2 (6 bases). Germline CDR1 reads SEHNR; CDR2 reads FQNEAQ (reference sequence). V was clipped by 5 bases and J by 5 bases, with 14 bases between them. The length of the CDR3 is 14 residues. CDR3 DNA sequence: TGTGCCAGCAGCAAAGGAGGGGATATAGATACGCAGTATTTT. Translated, it gives CASSKGGDIDTQYF.

The V and J genes are TRBV5-1 and TRBJ2-1; 10 positions match TRBD2. The CDR3 contains 14 residues. V lost 6 bases, J lost 5 bases, and 5 bases stayed unmatched. Germline-derived CDR1 and CDR2 are SGHRS and YFSETQ. The CDR3 loop is CASISGLADNEQFF. The CDR3 DNA is TGCGCCAGCATCTCCGGACTAGCGGACAATGAGCAGTTCTTC. The full variable domain, rest sourced from reference TRBV5-1 and TRBJ2-1, is KAGVTQTPRYLIKTRGQQVTLSCSPISGHRSVSWYQQTPGQGLQFLFEYFSETQRNKGNFPGRFSGRQFSNSRSEMNVSTLELGDSALYLCASISGLADNEQFFGPGTRLTVL.

The rearrangement links TRBV30 to TRBJ1-6, with 8 bases identical to TRBD1. This CDR3 region has 17 residues. Germline CDR1 reads GTSNPN; CDR2 reads SVGIG (reference sequence). Trimming at V came to 2 bases and at J to 3 bases, leaving 9 bases not matched to a gene. The CDR3 region is CAWSRTAGGRYNSPLHF. Here the CDR3 DNA reads TGTGCCTGGAGTCGGACGGCAGGGGGCCGCTATAATTCACCCCTCCACTTT.

This clone was found once. The chain links TRBV10-2 to TRBJ2-3, with 11 bases matching TRBD2. The germline V gene has CDR1 WSHSY and CDR2 SAAADI. With 6 bases clipped from V and 4 bases from J, the junction kept 3 bases outside the gene matches. The CDR3 covers 14 residues. The CDR3 region has the DNA TGCGCCAGCAGGGCACTAGCGGGAGCAGATACGCAGTATTTT. Translated, it gives CASRALAGADTQYF.

The CDR3: CASRTTGTGGLGNTEAFF. The CDR3 DNA reads TGCGCCAGCAGAACGACCGGGACAGGGGGCCTTGGGAACACTGAAGCTTTCTTT. The chain is built from TRBV23-1 and TRBJ1-1; 12 positions agree with TRBD1. TRBV23-1 is an ORF, and what it does is uncertain. This CDR3 is 18 amino acids long. J lost 1 base, V lost 6 bases, and 12 bases had no gene match.

A word on this clone: The sample carries other DNA sequences with the same CDR3. V is TRBV5-1 and J is TRBJ1-4, with TRBD1 identical over 9 bases. The junction had 6 bases not matched to a gene; V was cut back by 4 bases and J by 8 bases. In germline, CDR1 is SGHRS, CDR2 YFSETQ. The CDR3 is made up of 14 amino acids. This chain's CDR3 is CASSEGQGNEKLFF. DNA of the CDR3: TGCGCCAGCAGCGAAGGACAGGGGAACGAAAAACTGTTTTTT.

The chain is built from TRBV19 and TRBJ1-4; D perhaps matches TRBD1 (6 bases). CDR3 length equals 15 residues. The germline V gene has CDR1 LNHDA and CDR2 SQIVND (reference sequence). The V end lost 6 bases, the J end lost 0 bases, and 11 bases lay between the germline ends. The CDR3 nucleotides read TGTGCCAGTAGCCACGACAGGACAACTAATGAAAAACTGTTTTTT. Translating it yields CASSHDRTTNEKLFF.

Concerning this clone itself: Other DNA sequences within the sample encode an identical CDR3. This chain connects TRBV18 to TRBJ2-1; 9 nucleotides match TRBD1. The CDR3 covers 15 residues. The germline V gene encodes CDR1 KGHSH and CDR2 LQKENI. Losses at the gene ends were 0 bases for V and 6 bases for J; bases not matched to a gene: 3. As DNA, the CDR3 is TGTGCCAGCTCACCACCGGGACAGGGAGGCAATGAGCAGTTCTTC. Translated: CASSPPGQGGNEQFF. Looking up the rest from reference TRBV18 and TRBJ2-1 gives the full variable domain: NAGVMQNPRHLVRRRGQEARLRCSPMKGHSHVYWYRQLPEEGLKFMVYLQKENIIDESGMPKERFSAEFPKEGPSILRIQQVVRGDSAAYFCASSPPGQGGNEQFFGPGTRLTVL.